This T cell receptor (beta chain) came from a study of blood T cell repertoires in COVID-19 (dated by TCRdb to about 2020). A note on the overall study: The collaborator samples originated in the United States, Italy and Spain and spanned the acute and convalescent phases of COVID-19. The prospective study material was composed of cDNA or gDNA derived from T cells, B-cell-depleted T cells, or PBMCs. The dataset comprised deeply sampled blood TCRbeta repertoires from subjects exposed to, actively infected with, or recovered from COVID-19. The repertoires were released in a freely available public database meant as a resource for research on the immune response to SARS-CoV-2. Samples were obtained from the ongoing ImmuneRACE study (first 160 participants) and from some 1,300 subjects provided by 6 global collaborators. The sample metadata nearly always contained a de-identified subject ID, COVID-19 status, age in years and sex. Where available, HLA class I and class II types were obtained from metadata supplied by the sample provider rather than from assay-based typing. The paper's findings and limits, for the study overall: The amount of clinical and demographic metadata varied by source and participant and was provided uncurated.

TCRbeta CDR3 regions were amplified from genomic DNA by means of the immunoSEQ Assay, a bias-controlled multiplex PCR. For the original study's pipeline: The number of nucleated cells in each sample was estimated from the amplification of reference gene primers within the assay. To quantify the absolute abundance of each unique TCRbeta CDR3 rearrangement, sequence reads were collapsed and filtered. For each sample, productive Simpson clonality was calculated by taking the square root of Simpson's diversity index across productive rearrangements. In TCRdb, the immuneACCESS table is reduced to in-frame sequences with V and J assigned. These tables do not hold every clone; where another copy was compared, an unresolved V gene accounts for under half, and the others remain unexplained. The DNA was the basis for D and trimming; V, J and clone size are from that table. Counted in this sample were about 330,000 clones; around nine tenths of them appeared once. Over 4.5% of the sample is in the top ten clones.

Clipping removes 4 bases from V and 4 bases from J, with 6 as the unmatched junction base count. The CDR3 runs 16 amino acids, cysteine and phenylalanine included. The DNA shown is the 48-base CDR3, in frame from base 1. CDR1 and CDR2 (SEHNR, FQNEAQ) derive from the germline V gene (reference sequence). In the prospective study, participants were about 18 to 95 years old, resided in approximately 25 geographic areas of the United States, and were enrolled through a virtual design. To assign participants to cohorts, the prospective study relied on clinical history that participants themselves reported in a screening survey and a study questionnaire. ImmuneRACE Cohort 3 recovered participants were defined by two consecutive negative NP/OP PCR tests, healthcare professional clearance, or symptom resolution. Mobile phlebotomists in the prospective study collected whole blood, serum and a nasopharyngeal or oropharyngeal swab from every participant. Prospective study participants could optionally give additional blood draws and questionnaires over an approximately two-month period. Before DNA extraction, prospective study blood samples were shipped either frozen or at room temperature.

Worth noting for this clone: No cognate antigen has been identified for it. The sample holds no much larger clone one base away, and base qualities are not on file.

The sequence was obtained from a man between 25 and 39 years old who had recovered from COVID-19. Sequences were obtained from PBMCs or T cells enriched from blood (not recorded which). The chain is made from TRBV7-9 and TRBJ2-3; the central 12 bases match TRBD2. The CDR3 here reads CASSSGLAGSADTQYF. In nucleotide form, the sequence is TGTGCCAGCAGCTCCGGACTAGCGGGGAGCGCAGATACGCAGTATTTT. Where the CDR3 stops, the reference TRBV7-9 and TRBJ2-3 genes take over; the full variable domain is DTGVSQNPRHKITKRGQNVTFRCDPISEHNRLYWYRQTLGQGPEFLTYFQNEAQLEKSRLLSDRFSAERPKGSFSTLEIQRTEQGDSAMYLCASSSGLAGSADTQYFGPGTRLTVL.